These 27 T cell receptor beta chains were all obtained from the same sample, sequenced in a study of blood T cell repertoires in COVID-19. Assay: immunoSEQ multiplex PCR; the TCRdb copy retains only in-frame clones and omits some. The table shows about 40,000 clones, with around three quarters occurring only once. Sequencing input: peripheral blood. The receptors were gathered from a man older than 75 with active or convalescent COVID-19.

V and J are TRBV6-5 and TRBJ1-2; perhaps TRBD1 as D (6 bases). CDR1 and CDR2 (germline): MNHEY, SVGAGI. This CDR3 has 14 residues. V was pared by 2 bases and J by 2 bases, with 9 bases between. CDR3 sequence (DNA): TGTGCCAGCAGTTACGCACAGGGAAACTATGGCTACACCTTC. This translates into CASSYAQGNYGYTF.

The rearrangement links TRBV4-3 to TRBJ1-4; D is perhaps TRBD1 (5 bases). Germline-derived CDR1 and CDR2 are LGHNA and YSLEER. This CDR3 has 17 residues. The V and J ends lost 0 bases and 8 bases respectively, with 19 bases between them. The CDR3 DNA follows: TGCGCCAGCAGCCAAGAAAATCTGGGGGGGAGTGGGGAAAAACTGTTTTTT. This gives the protein CASSQENLGGSGEKLFF.

This chain links TRBV6-5 with TRBJ2-1, with 8 nucleotides matching TRBD2. The junction had 8 bases not matched to a gene; V was cut back by 8 bases and J by 2 bases. Germline V lookup: CDR1 MNHEY, CDR2 SVGAGI. CDR3 length: 15 residues. CDR3 sequence reads: CASDSTSGPYNEQFF. CDR3 nucleotide sequence: TGTGCCAGCGATTCCACTAGCGGCCCCTACAATGAGCAGTTCTTC.

The chain joins TRBV20-1 to TRBJ1-2, with 8 positions matching TRBD1. The CDR3 covers 12 residues. Trimming at V came to 3 bases and at J to 8 bases, leaving 5 bases not matched to a gene. Per the germline V gene, CDR1 is DFQATT and CDR2 is SNEGSKA (reference sequence). Here the CDR3 reads CSASDRGLGYTF. The DNA of the CDR3 is TGCAGTGCTAGTGACAGGGGTCTAGGCTACACCTTC.

This chain uses TRBV7-2 with TRBJ2-3; 8 bases align to TRBD2. CDR1 is SGHTA and CDR2 is FQGNSA in the germline V gene. The CDR3 totals 15 residues. The V gene end was trimmed by 5 bases and the J gene end by 7 bases; junction bases not matched to a gene: 11. The CDR3 DNA is TGTGCCAGCAGCGCGCGAGCGGGAGCGGAATATACGCAGTATTTT. Its protein product is CASSARAGAEYTQYF.

The chain combines TRBV9 with TRBJ2-2; TRBD2 agrees at 7 bases. The CDR3 has 16 residues. The germline V gene has CDR1 SGDLS and CDR2 YYNGEE. V shed 4 bases, J shed 6 bases, and the junction held 12 bases outside the gene matches. In nucleotides, the CDR3 is TGTGCCAGCAGCTCCCCTGGAGGGCGGGAGTCCGGGGAGCTGTTTTTT. This translates into CASSSPGGRESGELFF.

CDR3 sequence: CASSEWTGVGGEKLFF. In DNA form, the CDR3 reads TGTGCCAGCAGTGAATGGACAGGCGTGGGGGGTGAAAAACTGTTTTTT. This chain links TRBV6-1 with TRBJ1-4; 7 nucleotides line up with TRBD1. CDR1 and CDR2 (germline): MNHNS, SASEGT. The CDR3 is 16 residues long. Germline trimming cut 2 bases from V and 7 bases from J; bases unmatched to any gene: 10.

A single count supports this clone. The CDR3 region is CASSDSTVGEQFF. Here the CDR3 DNA reads TGCGCCAGCAGTGATTCGACAGTCGGTGAGCAGTTCTTC. J is TRBJ2-1 and V is TRBV10-2; a weak D match, TRBD1 (5 bases). Germline CDR1 reads WSHSY; CDR2 reads SAAADI. Trimming took 3 bases from V and 9 from J, leaving 12 bases between them. The CDR3 contains 13 residues.

In its sample, this clone was seen a few times. The gene calls are TRBV7-6 and TRBJ2-2, with 7 bases matching TRBD2. This CDR3 has 16 residues. V gave up 5 bases and J gave up 4 bases; unmatched junction bases: 10. Germline CDR1 and CDR2: SGHVS and FNYEAQ. CDR3 sequence (DNA): TGTGCCAGCAGCCCCCGGGGGGTAGAGTTCACCGGGGAGCTGTTTTTT. Residues: CASSPRGVEFTGELFF.

This clone was observed once. V is TRBV30 and J is TRBJ1-1, with TRBD1 as a possible D gene (6 bases). CDR1 is GTSNPN, CDR2 SVGIG, per germline (reference sequence). CDR3 length: 14 amino acids. V was cut by 3 bases and J by 2 bases, with 13 bases left in between. The CDR3 reads CAWSQYRVNTEAFF. Here the CDR3 DNA reads TGTGCCTGGAGCCAATACAGGGTTAACACTGAAGCTTTCTTT.

V and J are TRBV7-2 and TRBJ2-7, with D possibly TRBD2 on 5 matching bases. This CDR3 comprises 15 residues. V gave up 4 bases and J gave up 5 bases, with 18 bases separating them. Germline-derived CDR1 and CDR2 are SGHTA and FQGNSA. The CDR3, as DNA: TGTGCCAGCAGCTCGACGGCCGGGATGTCCCACGAGCAGTACTTC. It yields the protein CASSSTAGMSHEQYF.

The genes are TRBV7-2 and TRBJ1-3; a weak D match, TRBD1 (6 bases). V shed 8 bases and J shed 2 bases, with 13 bases lying between them. The CDR3 totals 14 residues. Germline lookup yields CDR1 SGHTA and CDR2 FQGNSA. Here the CDR3 reads CASAIQGPGNTIYF. CDR3 DNA sequence: TGTGCCAGCGCCATTCAGGGGCCTGGAAACACCATATATTTT. Full variable domain (missing parts from reference TRBV7-2 and TRBJ1-3): GAGVSQSPSNKVTEKGKDVELRCDPISGHTALYWYRQSLGQGLEFLIYFQGNSAPDKSGLPSDRFSAERTGGSVSTLTIQRTQQEDSAVYLCASAIQGPGNTIYFGEGSWLTVV.

The chain joins TRBV6-5 to TRBJ1-4, with 7 bases identical to TRBD1. V lost 6 bases and J lost 4; bases outside the gene matches: 8. The germline gives CDR1 MNHEY, CDR2 SVGAGI. The length of the CDR3 is 15 residues. The CDR3 loop reads CASRDRTGLNEKLFF. CDR3 bases: TGTGCCAGCAGGGACCGGACAGGCCTTAATGAAAAACTGTTTTTT.

V gene TRBV6-5 combines with J gene TRBJ2-7, with TRBD1 matching 8 bases. The trim removed 4 bases at V and 7 bases at J, leaving 12 bases unmatched. Germline values: CDR1 MNHEY, CDR2 SVGAGI. This CDR3 contains 15 residues. The CDR3 DNA follows: TGTGCCAGCAGTTCCCCCGACAGGGGTGGTCGAGAGCAGTACTTC. Its translation: CASSSPDRGGREQYF.

This chain links TRBV27 with TRBJ2-3, with 8 bases identical to TRBD2. V was clipped by 8 bases and J by 4 bases; unmatched bases: 8. Germline CDR1 reads MNHEY; CDR2 reads SMNVEV (reference sequence). This CDR3 has 14 residues. CDR3: CASHEAGEADTQYF. DNA for the CDR3: TGTGCCAGCCACGAAGCGGGGGAGGCAGATACGCAGTATTTT.

Worth noting for this clone: The same CDR3 is also encoded by other DNA sequences in this sample. This chain links TRBV19 with TRBJ2-5; 7 positions match TRBD1. V lost 6 bases and J lost 2; bases outside the gene matches: 3. This CDR3 has 13 residues. Looked up from germline, CDR1 is LNHDA and CDR2 is SQIVND (reference sequence). CDR3 loop: CASSMGQQETQYF. The CDR3 DNA is TGTGCCAGTAGCATGGGACAGCAAGAGACCCAGTACTTC. Full variable domain (rest looked up from reference TRBV19 and TRBJ2-5): DGGITQSPKYLFRKEGQNVTLSCEQNLNHDAMYWYRQDPGQGLRLIYYSQIVNDFQKGDIAEGYSVSREKKESFPLTVTSAQKNPTAFYLCASSMGQQETQYFGPGTRLLVL.

The chain carries TRBV7-2 and TRBJ2-3; possibly TRBD2 for D (6 bases). Germline lookup yields CDR1 SGHTA and CDR2 FQGNSA. The length of the CDR3 is 15 residues. Trimming stripped 4 bases from V and 5 bases from J, with 16 bases between. DNA for the CDR3: TGTGCCAGCAGCTGGCTAGCGTCCCGGGGAGATACGCAGTATTTT. Its protein product is CASSWLASRGDTQYF.

The rearrangement uses TRBV19 and TRBJ1-5, with D uncertain. Germline CDR1 LNHDA, CDR2 SQIVND (reference sequence). Trimming left V 6 bases short and J 6 bases short, with 18 bases between. The CDR3 length is 15 residues. Here the CDR3 DNA reads TGTGCCAGTAGGCCAAGGGAGGGAAAAACTCAGCCCCAGCATTTT. Protein product: CASRPREGKTQPQHF.

This chain links TRBV7-2 with TRBJ1-5; TRBD1 matches at 7 bases. Losses at the gene ends were 3 bases for V and 2 bases for J; bases not matched to a gene: 1. Germline values: CDR1 SGHTA, CDR2 FQGNSA. This CDR3 has 14 residues. CDR3 DNA sequence: TGTGCCAGCAGCTTTCAGGGGGGCAATCAGCCCCAGCATTTT. Protein: CASSFQGGNQPQHF.

The rearrangement links TRBV11-3 to TRBJ2-7; 13 bases align to TRBD2. Germline CDR1 and CDR2: SGHNT and YENEEA. The J segment lost 1 base and the V segment lost 5 bases, leaving 2 bases of the junction unmatched. This CDR3 is built from 15 residues. The CDR3 sequence is CASSEGLAGSYEQYF. In DNA form, the CDR3 reads TGTGCCAGCAGCGAGGGACTAGCGGGGTCCTACGAGCAGTACTTC.

This clone is a singleton in its sample. This sequence joins TRBV6-5 and TRBJ2-2; 8 bases map to TRBD2. CDR3 size: 14 residues. The V segment lost 4 bases and the J segment 9 bases; nucleotides outside the gene matches: 7. Germline assignment: CDR1 MNHEY and CDR2 SVGAGI. The CDR3 spells CASSSWTSYRELFF. In nucleotides, the CDR3 is TGTGCCAGCAGTTCATGGACTAGCTATCGGGAGCTGTTTTTT.

The chain carries TRBV7-2 and TRBJ2-7; a possible D gene is TRBD2 (6 bases). The V gene's germline CDR1 is SGHTA and CDR2 FQGNSA. The CDR3 spans 14 residues. V was pared by 5 bases and J by 1 base, with 12 bases between. The CDR3 DNA sequence: TGTGCCAGCAGCACAGCCGGGACTTCCTACGAGCAGTACTTC. As protein: CASSTAGTSYEQYF.

Regarding this clone: In the same sample, other DNA sequences code for this CDR3. The CDR3 DNA is TGTGCCAGCAGCGTATCCGGAGATACGCAGTATTTT. Amino acid sequence: CASSVSGDTQYF. The chain recombines TRBV9 with TRBJ2-3; D not certain. V was shortened by 1 base and J by 5 bases, with 5 bases between the two germline ends. Germline V gene data show CDR1 as SGDLS and CDR2 as YYNGEE. This CDR3 region has 12 residues. Variable domain in full (rest from reference TRBV9 and TRBJ2-3): DSGVTQTPKHLITATGQRVTLRCSPRSGDLSVYWYQQSLDQGLQFLIQYYNGEERAKGNILERFSAQQFPDLHSELNLSSLELGDSALYFCASSVSGDTQYFGPGTRLTVL.

This clone has more than one count but fewer than ten. The J gene is TRBJ1-2, the V gene TRBV28, with D perhaps matching TRBD1 (6 bases). The germline V gene encodes CDR1 MDHEN and CDR2 SYDVKM. This CDR3 spans 14 amino acids. V was pared by 4 bases and J by 7 bases, with 16 bases between. CDR3 in amino acids: CASSSTGRQVGYTF. The CDR3 DNA follows: TGTGCCAGCAGTTCAACGGGGAGACAGGTTGGCTACACCTTC.

The chain couples TRBV7-2 to TRBJ2-2; 9 nucleotides line up with TRBD2. This CDR3 comprises 18 residues. Germline V gives CDR1 SGHTA, CDR2 FQGNSA. After removal of 2 bases from V and 2 bases from J, the junction contained 9 bases not matched to a gene. As DNA, the CDR3 is TGTGCCAGCAGCTTAAGAGGAGCGGGAGGATTTAACACCGGGGAGCTGTTTTTT. Its protein product is CASSLRGAGGFNTGELFF. The variable domain in full, completed from reference TRBV7-2 and TRBJ2-2, reads GAGVSQSPSNKVTEKGKDVELRCDPISGHTALYWYRQSLGQGLEFLIYFQGNSAPDKSGLPSDRFSAERTGGSVSTLTIQRTQQEDSAVYLCASSLRGAGGFNTGELFFGEGSRLTVL.

The chain has TRBV5-1 and TRBJ2-3, with 9 bases that match TRBD2. The CDR3 is 14 amino acids. CDR1 SGHRS and CDR2 YFSETQ come from the germline V gene. V was clipped by 10 bases and J by 2 bases; unmatched bases: 8. As DNA, the CDR3 is TGCGCCGCGGCTAGCGGGGATGCCACAGATACGCAGTATTTT. Its translation: CAAASGDATDTQYF.

The rearrangement uses TRBV6-5 and TRBJ1-2; D ambiguous. In germline, CDR1 is MNHEY, CDR2 SVGAGI. V was cut by 4 bases and J by 5 bases, with 8 bases left in between. The CDR3 loop spans 12 amino acids. Here the CDR3 DNA reads TGTGCCAGCAGTTCGGACTTTTATGGCTACACCTTC. Its translation is CASSSDFYGYTF.